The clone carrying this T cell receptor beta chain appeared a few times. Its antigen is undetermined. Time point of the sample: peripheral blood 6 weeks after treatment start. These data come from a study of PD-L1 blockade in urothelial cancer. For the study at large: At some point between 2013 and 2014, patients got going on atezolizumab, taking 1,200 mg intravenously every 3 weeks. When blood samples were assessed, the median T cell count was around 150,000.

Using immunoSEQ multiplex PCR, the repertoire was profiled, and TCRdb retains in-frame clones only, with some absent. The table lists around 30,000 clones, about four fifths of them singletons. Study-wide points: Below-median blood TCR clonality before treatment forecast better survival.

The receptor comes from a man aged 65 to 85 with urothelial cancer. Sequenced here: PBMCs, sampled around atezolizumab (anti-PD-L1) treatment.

CDR3 DNA sequence: TGTGCCAGTAGTATATCTGAGGGCTCTGGAAACACCATATATTTT. This gives the protein CASSISEGSGNTIYF. V gene TRBV19 combines with J gene TRBJ1-3; D ambiguous. The CDR3 spans 15 residues. V lost 2 bases and J lost 0, with 8 bases in between. From germline, CDR1 is LNHDA and CDR2 SQIVND (reference sequence).